This T cell receptor beta chain was retrieved from a study of technical replicates of blood from several donors. The table came from immunoSEQ multiplex PCR; TCRdb's copy has only in-frame clones and leaves some out. The data show tens of thousands of clones, 92% seen once. Trimming took 4 bases from V and 0 from J, leaving 4 bases between them. This CDR3 comprises 14 residues. Germline-derived CDR1 and CDR2 are SNHLY and FYNNEI. Sequenced input: T cells isolated from PBMCs. This rearrangement joins TRBV2 to TRBJ2-6; unclear D gene. This TCR was sampled from a human donor in good health. In DNA form, the CDR3 reads TGTGCCAGCAGTGGACTCTCTGGGGCCAACGTCCTGACTTTC. Its translation: CASSGLSGANVLTF.